The sequence of this TCR beta chain was determined in a study of cytomegalovirus exposure and HLA in healthy donors. The PCR used 60 Vbeta and 13 Jbeta primers. The assay was immunoSEQ multiplex PCR, and TCRdb's table has in-frame clones only and misses some. The top ten clones hold about 5.5% of a sample with around 58,000 clones, roughly 73% of them seen once. The origin of this receptor is a male donor in good health and CMV-seropositive. The specimen was PBMCs.

The CDR3 protein is CASSLLRITSGNTIYF. CDR3 sequence (DNA): TGTGCCAGCAGCCTCCTCAGGATTACCTCTGGAAACACCATATATTTT. The V call is TRBV11-2, the J call TRBJ1-3; D remains ambiguous. This CDR3 is built from 16 residues. Germline V lookup: CDR1 SGHAT, CDR2 FQNNGV. V lost 5 bases and J lost 0, with 14 bases in between.